This entry lists 9 T cell receptor beta chains sequenced from one sample in a study of early T cells in non-severe SARS-CoV-2 infection. TCRdb reanalysed the 5' RACE reads using MiXCR and keeps one entry per CDR3 protein. The sample consists of about 69,000 distinct CDR3 sequences, over 9.5% of them appearing once. Sequenced material: whole blood. The receptors stem from an adult who was a healthcare worker with PCR-confirmed SARS-CoV-2 infection or an uninfected control (not recorded which).

This clonotype has only a few counts. This chain joins TRBV7-9 and TRBJ2-2; 7 nucleotides align to TRBD2. Per germline, CDR1 SEHNR and CDR2 FQNEAQ (reference sequence). V lost 5 bases to trimming and J lost 4 bases; unmatched junction nucleotides: 10. This CDR3 spans 16 amino acids. CDR3 sequence (DNA): TGTGCCAGCAGCCAGCCGGGACGGGGGGTCACCGGGGAGCTGTTTTTT. Its translation: CASSQPGRGVTGELFF.

This clonotype was observed a few times. The V gene is TRBV20-1, the J gene TRBJ1-1, with D possibly matching TRBD1 (5 bases). Germline CDR1 reads DFQATT; CDR2 reads SNEGSKA (reference sequence). The CDR3 runs to 14 residues. The ends were cut back, 0 bases at V and 10 bases at J, with 18 bases in the middle. CDR3 in DNA: TGCAGTGCTAGAGATCCGGACGGGACGCCAGGAGCTTTCTTT. It is translated as CSARDPDGTPGAFF.

The V and J genes are TRBV14 and TRBJ2-2; D may be TRBD2 (7 bases). Trimming pared 1 base from V and 4 bases from J, leaving 13 bases between. CDR1 is SGHDN and CDR2 is FVKESK in the germline V gene. This CDR3 comprises 16 residues. In nucleotides, the CDR3 is TGTGCCAGCAGCCAAGTCGGCGGGGGCCTCACCGGGGAGCTGTTTTTT. Amino acid sequence: CASSQVGGGLTGELFF.

This clonotype was recorded a few times. V usage is TRBV7-2 and J usage is TRBJ2-3, with D possibly being TRBD2 (5 bases). CDR1 and CDR2 from the germline V gene are SGHTA and FQGNSA. V was cut by 5 bases and J by 2 bases, with 20 bases left in between. The CDR3 covers 17 residues. The CDR3 sequence: CASSPHLGAYNTDTQYF. Written as DNA, the CDR3 is TGTGCCAGCAGCCCACACCTGGGAGCCTACAACACAGATACGCAGTATTTT.

The rearrangement uses TRBV10-3 and TRBJ2-5, with D maybe TRBD2 (6 bases). The V end lost 6 bases, the J end lost 5 bases, and 13 bases lay between the germline ends. Germline CDR1 ENHRY, CDR2 SYGVKD. This CDR3 is 13 amino acids long. This CDR3 reads CAIRGGTAETQYF. The CDR3 DNA reads as TGTGCCATCAGGGGCGGGACGGCGGAGACCCAGTACTTC.

In this sample, this clonotype turned up many times. The gene calls are TRBV18 and TRBJ2-5; D is uncertain. Trimming removed 0 bases at V and 1 base at J, with 9 bases between. This CDR3 has 15 residues. The germline V gene has CDR1 KGHSH and CDR2 LQKENI. The CDR3 loop reads CASSPPNTGQETQYF. The CDR3, as DNA: TGTGCCAGCTCACCACCGAATACGGGCCAAGAGACCCAGTACTTC.

This clonotype showed up just a few times. The chain couples TRBV20-1 to TRBJ1-1; TRBD1 might be the D (5 bases). Germline CDR1 reads DFQATT; CDR2 reads SNEGSKA (reference sequence). The V and J ends lost 5 bases and 5 bases respectively, with 18 bases between them. The CDR3 has 14 amino acids. The CDR3 sequence is CSAEGPSGSTEAFF. CDR3 nucleotides: TGCAGTGCTGAGGGGCCCTCCGGGTCAACTGAAGCTTTCTTT.

The V and J genes are TRBV5-1 and TRBJ2-3; the D is unclear. Germline V gives CDR1 SGHRS, CDR2 YFSETQ. This CDR3 spans 14 amino acids. Trimming took off 0 bases at V and 0 bases at J, with 5 bases between the two ends. The CDR3 here is CASSLGYSTDTQYF. CDR3 in DNA: TGCGCCAGCAGCTTGGGTTACAGCACAGATACGCAGTATTTT.

Here the CDR3 reads CASSLSVSYEQYF. CDR3 nucleotides: TGTGCCAGCAGCTTATCGGTCTCCTACGAGCAGTACTTC. V gene TRBV7-6 combines with J gene TRBJ2-7; D unclear. The length of the CDR3 is 13 residues. The ends were cut back, 2 bases at V and 0 bases at J, with 5 bases in the middle. Germline-derived CDR1 and CDR2 are SGHVS and FNYEAQ.